This TCR beta chain was captured in a study of CD8 T cells in Susac syndrome. Germline CDR1 reads GTSNPN; CDR2 reads SVGIG (reference sequence). The CDR3 spans 13 residues. Trimming took 3 bases from V and 1 from J, leaving 7 bases between them. Roughly 0.45 to 1 ug RNA was reverse transcribed with random hexamers. TCRdb analysed the immunoSEQ multiplex PCR reads with MiXCR anew, one entry per CDR3 protein. The sample contains 200,000 to 300,000 distinct CDR3 sequences, about 96% of which appear only once. The TCR sequence derives from a human donor with Susac syndrome. The chain recombines TRBV30 with TRBJ1-5; D might be TRBD1 (5 bases). The material sequenced was CD4+ T cells from PBMCs. The CDR3 coding sequence is TGTGCCTGGAGGCGACAGAGCAATCAGCCCCAGCATTTT. Translation: CAWRRQSNQPQHF.